These T cell receptor beta chains were read from a single sample in a study of T cell responses to AZD1222 COVID-19 vaccine. Repertoires were generated with immunoSEQ multiplex PCR, while TCRdb's copy carries only in-frame clones and drops some. Of roughly 100,000 clones in the sample, about four fifths are singletons; the top ten hold 17%. The sample was peripheral blood, taken on day 0 of AZD1222 vaccination. Receptors originate from an adult in good health. CDR3s include the opening cysteine and the closing phenylalanine or tryptophan. D genes are given only for firm matches.

J | D | V | CDR3 | DNA
TRBJ1-1 | - | TRBV7-8 | CASSLAPMNTEAFF | TGTGCCAGCAGCTTAGCTCCCATGAACACTGAAGCTTTCTTT
TRBJ2-3 | - | TRBV24-1 | CATSDFSLGTDTQYF | TGTGCCACCAGTGATTTTTCTCTGGGAACAGATACGCAGTATTTT
TRBJ1-6 | - | TRBV18 | CASSPGNTFGGSPLHF | TGTGCCAGCTCACCAGGAAACACCTTCGGCGGTTCACCCCTCCACTTT
TRBJ1-2 | TRBD1 | TRBV29-1 | CSVSGTGDGYTF | TGCAGCGTGTCCGGGACAGGGGATGGCTACACCTTC
TRBJ2-2 | TRBD1 | TRBV5-1 | CASSSRQGNGELFF | TGCGCCAGCAGCTCCCGACAGGGGAACGGGGAGCTGTTTTTT
TRBJ2-7 | - | TRBV5-6 | CASSINGVFSSYEQYF | TGTGCCAGCAGCATAAATGGGGTGTTTAGCTCCTACGAGCAGTACTTC
TRBJ2-2 | TRBD2 | TRBV24-1 | CATTEASGGVPGELFF | TGTGCCACCACCGAGGCTAGCGGGGGGGTTCCCGGGGAGCTGTTTTTT
TRBJ1-6 | - | TRBV5-1 | CATFPLGTSTRSPLHF | TGCGCCACCTTTCCGTTGGGCACTTCAACCCGGTCACCCCTCCACTTT
TRBJ1-1 | - | TRBV6-5 | CASSYSSGVTEAFF | TGTGCCAGCAGTTACTCGTCTGGGGTGACTGAAGCTTTCTTT
TRBJ2-5 | TRBD1 | TRBV20-1 | CSASTRRGTEQETQYF | TGCAGTGCTAGTACTCGGCGAGGGACAGAACAAGAGACCCAGTACTTC
TRBJ1-2 | - | TRBV4-3 | CASSQDEVGYGYTF | TGCGCCAGCAGCCAAGACGAAGTGGGGTATGGCTACACCTTC
TRBJ1-5 | TRBD1 | TRBV11-2 | CASSRDRGQPQHF | TGTGCCAGCAGCCGGGACAGGGGCCAGCCCCAGCATTTT